The next 24 T cell receptor beta chains were all read from a single sample in a study of OX40 agonist ivuxolimab in advanced cancers. This table comes from immunoSEQ multiplex PCR, and its TCRdb copy is limited to in-frame clones, with some not included. In the table there are tens of thousands of clones, approximately 91% of which are singletons. This sample comprised CD4+ or CD8+ T cells sorted from blood, obtained in a trial of the OX40 agonist ivuxolimab. These TCRs come from an adult with an advanced solid tumor such as melanoma, head and neck, liver or kidney cancer.

The chain combines TRBV5-1 with TRBJ2-1, with 7 bases that match TRBD1. The germline V gene has CDR1 SGHRS and CDR2 YFSETQ. This CDR3 spans 17 amino acids. With 0 bases clipped from V and 5 bases from J, the junction kept 11 bases outside the gene matches. The CDR3 DNA sequence: TGCGCCAGCAGCTTGGCCCCATTCGACAGGGAAAACAATGAGCAGTTCTTC. Its protein product is CASSLAPFDRENNEQFF.

The chain recombines TRBV28 with TRBJ2-7; D is perhaps TRBD1 (6 bases). This CDR3 comprises 12 residues. Per the germline V gene, CDR1 is MDHEN and CDR2 is SYDVKM. Trimming shortened V by 6 bases and J by 7 bases, and 13 bases separated the two germline ends. The DNA of the CDR3 is TGTGCCAGCAGATGGGACAACGGGGAGCAGTACTTC. This codes for CASRWDNGEQYF.

In this sample, this clone turned up a few times. This sequence joins TRBV15 and TRBJ2-3, with 9 bases lining up with TRBD2. This CDR3 contains 15 residues. The junction had 2 bases not matched to a gene; V was cut back by 0 bases and J by 4 bases. The germline V gene encodes CDR1 LNHNV and CDR2 YYDKDF (reference sequence). The chain's CDR3 is CATSRDAGGPDTQYF. The CDR3 DNA reads TGTGCCACCAGCAGAGATGCGGGAGGGCCAGATACGCAGTATTTT.

The V call is TRBV11-2, the J call TRBJ2-1; 9 bases are shared with TRBD1. V gave up 2 bases and J gave up 4 bases; unmatched junction bases: 6. Looked up from germline, CDR1 is SGHAT and CDR2 is FQNNGV. This CDR3 spans 16 amino acids. The CDR3 DNA follows: TGTGCCAGCAGCTTATCCGGGACAGGGATATACAATGAGCAGTTCTTC. It yields the protein CASSLSGTGIYNEQFF.

This chain connects TRBV6-1 to TRBJ1-1, with a possible D match to TRBD1 (5 bases). Trimming pared 5 bases from V and 4 bases from J, leaving 17 bases between. This CDR3 contains 15 residues. CDR1 MNHNS and CDR2 SASEGT come from the germline V gene. As DNA, the CDR3 is TGTGCCAGCAGTCCCGTGGGGGAGGGATCCACTGAAGCTTTCTTT. Translation gives CASSPVGEGSTEAFF.

The chain uses TRBV27 and TRBJ2-2; 10 nucleotides align to TRBD2. Germline loops: CDR1 MNHEY, CDR2 SMNVEV (reference sequence). V shed 5 bases, J shed 6 bases, and the junction held 0 bases outside the gene matches. There are 13 residues in the CDR3. CDR3 DNA: TGTGCCAGCAGTCTAGCGGGAGCCGGGGAGCTGTTTTTT. Translating gives CASSLAGAGELFF.

The gene calls are TRBV27 and TRBJ1-1, with TRBD1 as a possible D gene (6 bases). There are 13 residues in the CDR3. Germline V gene sequence: CDR1 MNHEY, CDR2 SMNVEV (reference sequence). Trimming pared 3 bases from V and 6 bases from J, leaving 11 bases between. The CDR3 protein is CASSFGTRAEAFF. DNA of the CDR3: TGTGCCAGCAGTTTCGGGACAAGGGCTGAAGCTTTCTTT.

Comment on this clone: This same CDR3 is encoded by further DNA sequences in the sample. The rearrangement joins TRBV5-6 to TRBJ2-7, with no clear D. CDR3 length: 11 residues. The germline gives CDR1 SGHDT, CDR2 YYEEEE. Trimming removed 2 bases at V and 3 bases at J, with 3 bases between. The CDR3 reads CASSFSYEQYF. The CDR3 DNA reads TGTGCCAGCAGCTTCAGCTACGAGCAGTACTTC.

The chain combines TRBV9 with TRBJ1-1; D not certain. This CDR3 is built from 13 residues. V was trimmed by 0 bases and J by 1 base, leaving 4 bases between them. Per the germline V gene, CDR1 is SGDLS and CDR2 is YYNGEE. The CDR3: CASSVAGNTEAFF. The CDR3 nucleotides read TGTGCCAGCAGCGTAGCGGGGAACACTGAAGCTTTCTTT.

V and J are TRBV11-2 and TRBJ1-1; 7 bases map to TRBD1. The germline gives CDR1 SGHAT, CDR2 FQNNGV. CDR3 length equals 12 residues. With 5 bases clipped from V and 7 bases from J, the junction kept 4 bases outside the gene matches. Written as DNA, the CDR3 is TGTGCCAGCAGCCCGGGGACAGTTGAAGCTTTCTTT. This sequence encodes CASSPGTVEAFF. Drawing the rest from reference TRBV11-2 and TRBJ1-1, the complete variable domain is EAGVAQSPRYKIIEKRQSVAFWCNPISGHATLYWYQQILGQGPKLLIQFQNNGVVDDSQLPKDRFSAERLKGVDSTLKIQPAKLEDSAVYLCASSPGTVEAFFGQGTRLTVV.

The V and J genes are TRBV6-6 and TRBJ1-2; D is unresolved. Per the germline V gene, CDR1 is MNHNY and CDR2 is SVGAGI (reference sequence). V was pared by 4 bases and J by 7 bases, with 4 bases between. The CDR3 has 10 amino acids. CDR3 sequence reads: CASSFGGYTF. The CDR3 coding sequence is TGTGCCAGCAGTTTCGGTGGCTACACCTTC.

This chain links TRBV13 with TRBJ1-1; perhaps TRBD1 as D (5 bases). The CDR3 consists of 15 residues. From germline, CDR1 is PRHDT and CDR2 FYEKMQ (reference sequence). The germline V and J ends were trimmed by 4 bases and 0 bases, with 12 bases remaining between them. DNA of the CDR3: TGTGCCAGCAGCTCCCCTGACAGCATGAACACTGAAGCTTTCTTT. The encoded protein is CASSSPDSMNTEAFF. The full variable domain, rest sourced from reference TRBV13 and TRBJ1-1, is AAGVIQSPRHLIKEKRETATLKCYPIPRHDTVYWYQQGPGQDPQFLISFYEKMQSDKGSIPDRFSAQQFSDYHSELNMSSLELGDSALYFCASSSPDSMNTEAFFGQGTRLTVV.

V is TRBV9 and J is TRBJ2-1; 8 bases map to TRBD2. J lost 6 bases, V lost 4 bases, and 9 bases had no gene match. CDR3 size: 15 residues. Per germline, CDR1 SGDLS and CDR2 YYNGEE. The CDR3 spells CASSLSGTPANEQFF. The CDR3 DNA sequence: TGTGCCAGCAGCCTTAGCGGGACCCCCGCCAATGAGCAGTTCTTC.

The chain employs TRBV30 and TRBJ2-7; 10 bases line up with TRBD1. Per the germline V gene, CDR1 is GTSNPN and CDR2 is SVGIG (reference sequence). CDR3 length: 14 residues. The J segment lost 6 bases and the V segment lost 0 bases, leaving 5 bases of the junction unmatched. The chain's CDR3 is CAWSVGQGDSEQYF. As DNA, the CDR3 is TGTGCCTGGAGTGTCGGACAGGGGGACAGCGAGCAGTACTTC.

This chain uses TRBV9 with TRBJ2-1; TRBD2 aligns across 11 bases. The CDR3 extends over 16 amino acids. From germline, CDR1 is SGDLS and CDR2 YYNGEE. V gave up 3 bases and J gave up 7 bases; unmatched junction bases: 9. CDR3 sequence: CASSDPLAGAGNEQFF. Here the CDR3 DNA reads TGTGCCAGCAGCGACCCACTAGCGGGAGCTGGAAATGAGCAGTTCTTC. Full variable domain (outside the CDR3, taken from reference TRBV9 and TRBJ2-1): DSGVTQTPKHLITATGQRVTLRCSPRSGDLSVYWYQQSLDQGLQFLIQYYNGEERAKGNILERFSAQQFPDLHSELNLSSLELGDSALYFCASSDPLAGAGNEQFFGPGTRLTVL.

The chain combines TRBV5-6 with TRBJ2-3, with 9 bases identical to TRBD2. This CDR3 is built from 14 residues. V shed 6 bases and J 5 bases; nucleotides not matched to a gene: 7. Germline V lookup: CDR1 SGHDT, CDR2 YYEEEE. This CDR3 is CASNGGGAGDTQYF. DNA of the CDR3: TGTGCCAGCAATGGCGGGGGGGCCGGAGATACGCAGTATTTT. Filled out from reference TRBV5-6 and TRBJ2-3, the complete variable domain reads DAGVTQSPTHLIKTRGQQVTLRCSPKSGHDTVSWYQQALGQGPQFIFQYYEEEERQRGNFPDRFSGHQFPNYSSELNVNALLLGDSALYLCASNGGGAGDTQYFGPGTRLTVL.

This chain uses TRBV28 with TRBJ1-2; TRBD1 is a possible D gene (5 bases). Germline V gives CDR1 MDHEN, CDR2 SYDVKM. V lost 3 bases, J lost 11 bases, and 19 bases lay in between. CDR3 length equals 14 residues. CDR3 in amino acids: CASSLSGQGGRYTF. The CDR3 coding sequence is TGTGCCAGCAGTTTGTCAGGTCAGGGCGGGCGTTACACCTTC.

This clone was detected a few times. This chain links TRBV6-5 with TRBJ2-2, with 7 bases matching TRBD2. Germline values: CDR1 MNHEY, CDR2 SVGAGI. V trimming: 2 bases; J trimming: 4 bases; junction bases outside the gene matches: 7. The CDR3 is 16 residues long. CDR3 DNA: TGTGCCAGCAGTTACGGTGGCGGGAGAGTCACCGGGGAGCTGTTTTTT. Protein: CASSYGGGRVTGELFF.

This chain joins TRBV6-5 and TRBJ2-5, with D uncertain. CDR1 and CDR2 (germline): MNHEY, SVGAGI. The length of the CDR3 is 11 residues. V lost 8 bases and J lost 5, with 9 bases in between. The CDR3 spells CASSLEETQYF. The CDR3 DNA sequence: TGTGCCAGCTCTCTTGAGGAGACCCAGTACTTC.

This chain connects TRBV4-2 to TRBJ2-7, with a possible D match to TRBD2 (7 bases). The germline V gene encodes CDR1 LGHNA and CDR2 YNFKEQ. Trimming pared 0 bases from V and 3 bases from J, leaving 18 bases between. There are 17 residues in the CDR3. CDR3 protein: CASSQERSFGGLYEQYF. The CDR3 DNA reads TGTGCCAGCAGCCAAGAGAGGAGTTTCGGGGGGCTCTACGAGCAGTACTTC.

This clone was observed once. One end of the junction varies from germline; a read error may be responsible. The chain is built from TRBV7-7 and TRBJ1-4; D is ambiguous. Germline V gives CDR1 SSHAT, CDR2 FNYEAQ (reference sequence). The CDR3 runs 15 residues. CDR3 sequence: CASSLSLATNEKLFF. CDR3 sequence (DNA): TGTGCTAGCAGCTTAAGTCTAGCAACTAATGAAAAACTGTTTTTT.

The sample holds a few counts of this clone. Written as DNA, the CDR3 is TGTGCCACCAGCAGAGCCGGACTAGGTAATGAGCAGTTCTTC. Protein: CATSRAGLGNEQFF. The chain employs TRBV15 and TRBJ2-1; 7 bases match TRBD2. The ends lost 1 base at V and 7 bases at J; junction bases unmatched: 4. The CDR3 sequence is 14 residues long. The germline gives CDR1 LNHNV, CDR2 YYDKDF (reference sequence).

This chain links TRBV13 with TRBJ2-7, with D possibly being TRBD2 (6 bases). Germline V gives CDR1 PRHDT, CDR2 FYEKMQ (reference sequence). The V end lost 5 bases, the J end lost 3 bases, and 23 bases lay between the germline ends. The CDR3 spans 17 residues. Here the CDR3 reads CASSTSPGTGAYYEQYF. The CDR3 DNA follows: TGTGCCAGCAGCACATCCCCGGGGACGGGAGCGTACTACGAGCAGTACTTC.

The chain has TRBV18 and TRBJ2-7; either TRBD1 or TRBD2 may fit D (6 bases each). CDR3 length equals 15 residues. From germline, CDR1 is KGHSH and CDR2 LQKENI. Trimming cost V 6 bases and J 1 base, with 16 bases left between them. CDR3 amino acids: CASSSTTGASYEQYF. The CDR3 DNA is TGTGCCAGCTCCTCAACCACGGGGGCTTCCTACGAGCAGTACTTC. The full variable domain, its missing parts supplied by reference TRBV18 and TRBJ2-7, is NAGVMQNPRHLVRRRGQEARLRCSPMKGHSHVYWYRQLPEEGLKFMVYLQKENIIDESGMPKERFSAEFPKEGPSILRIQQVVRGDSAAYFCASSSTTGASYEQYFGPGTRLTVT.